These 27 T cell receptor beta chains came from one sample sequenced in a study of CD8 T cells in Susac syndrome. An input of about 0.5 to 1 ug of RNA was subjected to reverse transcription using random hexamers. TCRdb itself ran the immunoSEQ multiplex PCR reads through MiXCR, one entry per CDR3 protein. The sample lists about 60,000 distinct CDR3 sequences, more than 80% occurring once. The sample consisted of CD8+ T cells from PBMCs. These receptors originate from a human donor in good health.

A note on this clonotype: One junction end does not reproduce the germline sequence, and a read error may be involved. CDR3 sequence reads: CASSSPLVLYGQYF. In DNA form, the CDR3 reads TGTGCCAGCAGTTCACCCCTCGTCCTCTACGGGCAGTACTTC. The chain has TRBV12-3 or TRBV12-4 and TRBJ2-7; no clear D. This CDR3 has 14 residues.

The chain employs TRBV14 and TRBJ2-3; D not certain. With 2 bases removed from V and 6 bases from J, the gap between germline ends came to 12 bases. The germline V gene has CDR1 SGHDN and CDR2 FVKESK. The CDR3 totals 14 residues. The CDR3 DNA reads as TGTGCCAGCAGCCAATTGAGGTTTTTGGATACGCAGTATTTT. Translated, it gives CASSQLRFLDTQYF.

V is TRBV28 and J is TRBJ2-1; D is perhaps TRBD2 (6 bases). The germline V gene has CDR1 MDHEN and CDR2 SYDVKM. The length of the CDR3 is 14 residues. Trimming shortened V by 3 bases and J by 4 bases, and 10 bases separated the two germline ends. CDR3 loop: CASSFAGGYNEQFF. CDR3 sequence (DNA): TGTGCCAGCAGTTTTGCCGGGGGATACAATGAGCAGTTCTTC.

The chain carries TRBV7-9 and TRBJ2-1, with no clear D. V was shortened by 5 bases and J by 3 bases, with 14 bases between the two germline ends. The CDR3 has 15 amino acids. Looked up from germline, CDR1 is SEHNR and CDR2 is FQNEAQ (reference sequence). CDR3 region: CASSHLGSIYNEQFF. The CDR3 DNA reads TGTGCCAGCAGCCATTTGGGTTCAATCTACAATGAGCAGTTCTTC.

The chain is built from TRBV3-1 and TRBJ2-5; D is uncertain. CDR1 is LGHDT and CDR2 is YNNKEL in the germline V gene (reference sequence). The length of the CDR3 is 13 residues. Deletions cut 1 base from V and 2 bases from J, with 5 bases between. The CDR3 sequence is CASSQVGQETQYF. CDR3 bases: TGTGCCAGCAGCCAAGTGGGGCAAGAGACCCAGTACTTC.

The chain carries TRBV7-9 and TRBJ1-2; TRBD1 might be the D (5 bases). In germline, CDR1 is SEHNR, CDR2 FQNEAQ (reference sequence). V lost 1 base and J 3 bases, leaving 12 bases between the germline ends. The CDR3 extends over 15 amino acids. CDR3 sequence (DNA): TGTGCCAGCAGCTTAGAGGGGCCCCGATACTATGGCTACACCTTC. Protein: CASSLEGPRYYGYTF.

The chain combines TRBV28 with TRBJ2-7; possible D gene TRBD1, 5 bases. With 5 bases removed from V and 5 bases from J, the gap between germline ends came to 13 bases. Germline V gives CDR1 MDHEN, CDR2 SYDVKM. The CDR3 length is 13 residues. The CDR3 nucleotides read TGTGCCAGCAGTAGCACAGGAGTGGACGAGCAGTACTTC. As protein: CASSSTGVDEQYF. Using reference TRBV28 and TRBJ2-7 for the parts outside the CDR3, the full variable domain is DVKVTQSSRYLVKRTGEKVFLECVQDMDHENMFWYRQDPGLGLRLIYFSYDVKMKEKGDIPEGYSVSREKKERFSLILESASTNQTSMYLCASSSTGVDEQYFGPGTRLTVT.

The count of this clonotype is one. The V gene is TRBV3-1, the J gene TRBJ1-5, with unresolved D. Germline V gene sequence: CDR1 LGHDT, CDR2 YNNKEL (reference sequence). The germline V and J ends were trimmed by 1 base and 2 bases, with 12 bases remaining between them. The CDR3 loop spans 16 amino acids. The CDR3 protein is CASSQGTEWGNQPQHF. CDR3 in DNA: TGTGCCAGCAGCCAAGGAACGGAATGGGGCAATCAGCCCCAGCATTTT.

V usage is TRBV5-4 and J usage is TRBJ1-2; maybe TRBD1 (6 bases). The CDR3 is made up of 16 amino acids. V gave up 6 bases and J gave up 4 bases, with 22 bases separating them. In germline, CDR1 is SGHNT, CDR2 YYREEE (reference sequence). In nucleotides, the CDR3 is TGTGCCAGCAACCCCCAGGGGAACAGCGGCTTCTATGGCTACACCTTC. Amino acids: CASNPQGNSGFYGYTF.

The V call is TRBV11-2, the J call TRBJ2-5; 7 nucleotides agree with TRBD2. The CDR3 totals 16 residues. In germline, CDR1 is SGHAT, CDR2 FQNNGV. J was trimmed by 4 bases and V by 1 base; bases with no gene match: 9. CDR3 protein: CASSLVRGGVRETQYF. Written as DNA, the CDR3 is TGTGCCAGCAGCTTAGTCCGGGGAGGGGTGCGAGAGACCCAGTACTTC.

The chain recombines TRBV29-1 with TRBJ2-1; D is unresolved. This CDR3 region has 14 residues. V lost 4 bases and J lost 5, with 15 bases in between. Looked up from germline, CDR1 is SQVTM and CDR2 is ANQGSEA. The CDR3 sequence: CSVVGLARNNEQFF. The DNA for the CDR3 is TGCAGCGTTGTAGGCTTGGCGAGGAACAATGAGCAGTTCTTC.

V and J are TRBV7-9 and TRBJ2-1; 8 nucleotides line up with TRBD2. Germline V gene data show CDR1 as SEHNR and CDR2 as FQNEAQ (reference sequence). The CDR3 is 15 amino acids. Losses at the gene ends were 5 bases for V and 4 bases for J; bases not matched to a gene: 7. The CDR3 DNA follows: TGTGCCAGCAGCAAAAATAGCGGGGATTACAATGAGCAGTTCTTC. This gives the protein CASSKNSGDYNEQFF.

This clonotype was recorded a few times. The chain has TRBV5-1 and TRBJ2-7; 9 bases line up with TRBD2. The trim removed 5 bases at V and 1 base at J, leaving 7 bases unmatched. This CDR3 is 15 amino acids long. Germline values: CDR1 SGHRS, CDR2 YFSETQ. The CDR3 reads CASRQTSGLSYEQYF. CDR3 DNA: TGCGCCAGCAGGCAGACTAGCGGCTTATCCTACGAGCAGTACTTC.

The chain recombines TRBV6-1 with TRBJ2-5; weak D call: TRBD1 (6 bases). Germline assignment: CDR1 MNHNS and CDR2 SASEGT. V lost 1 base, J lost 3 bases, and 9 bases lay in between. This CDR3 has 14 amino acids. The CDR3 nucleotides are TGTGCCAGCAGTGAAGACAGGGACAAAGAGACCCAGTACTTC. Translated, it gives CASSEDRDKETQYF.

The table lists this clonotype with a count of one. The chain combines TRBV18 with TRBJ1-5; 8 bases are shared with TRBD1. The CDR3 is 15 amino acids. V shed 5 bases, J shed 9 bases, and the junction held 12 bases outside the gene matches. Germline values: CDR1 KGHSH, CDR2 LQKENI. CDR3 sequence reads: CASSEGQAAPSPQHF. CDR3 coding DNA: TGTGCCAGCTCAGAGGGACAGGCCGCCCCTTCGCCCCAGCATTTT.

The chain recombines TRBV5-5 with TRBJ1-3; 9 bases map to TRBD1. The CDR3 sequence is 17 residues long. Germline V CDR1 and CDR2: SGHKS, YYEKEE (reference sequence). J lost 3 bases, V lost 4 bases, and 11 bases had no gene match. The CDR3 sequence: CASSPGDRGLFGNTIYF. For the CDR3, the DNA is TGTGCCAGCAGCCCCGGCGACAGGGGGTTATTTGGAAACACCATATATTTT.

The CDR3: CASSLDREGEKLFF. CDR3 DNA: TGTGCCAGCAGTTTAGACAGGGAGGGTGAAAAACTGTTTTTT. The V call is TRBV12-3 or TRBV12-4, the J call TRBJ1-4, with TRBD1 as a possible D gene (6 bases). This CDR3 is 14 amino acids long. V dropped 1 base and J dropped 7 bases, with 10 bases sitting between them.

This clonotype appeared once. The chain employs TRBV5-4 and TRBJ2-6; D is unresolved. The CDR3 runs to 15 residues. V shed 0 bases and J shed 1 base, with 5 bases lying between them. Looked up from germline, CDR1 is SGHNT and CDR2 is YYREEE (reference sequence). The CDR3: CASSLGRSGANVLTF. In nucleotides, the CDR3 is TGTGCCAGCAGCTTGGGTAGGTCTGGGGCCAACGTCCTGACTTTC.

Here the CDR3 reads CASSFIGTTNTEAFF. Written as DNA, the CDR3 is TGTGCCAGCAGCTTTATCGGCACCACGAACACTGAAGCTTTCTTT. V and J are TRBV7-9 and TRBJ1-1, with D uncertain. Germline-derived CDR1 and CDR2 are SEHNR and FQNEAQ (reference sequence). CDR3 length: 15 amino acids. V was trimmed by 3 bases and J by 1 base, leaving 12 bases between them.

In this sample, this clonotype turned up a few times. CDR3 region: CASRFMGRDYNEQFF. CDR3 coding DNA: TGTGCCAGTAGGTTTATGGGCCGCGACTACAATGAGCAGTTCTTC. V and J are TRBV19 and TRBJ2-1; the D is unclear. The germline V gene encodes CDR1 LNHDA and CDR2 SQIVND (reference sequence). This CDR3 has 15 amino acids. V was cut by 6 bases and J by 3 bases, with 15 bases left in between.

In DNA, the CDR3 is TGTGCCAGCAGCCCACTTGGAGGGGCTAATCAGCCCCAGCATTTT. It encodes CASSPLGGANQPQHF. The V call is TRBV6-1, the J call TRBJ1-5; maybe TRBD1 (5 bases). The CDR3 is 15 amino acids. Germline V CDR1 and CDR2: MNHNS, SASEGT. V was cut by 6 bases and J by 4 bases, with 16 bases left in between.

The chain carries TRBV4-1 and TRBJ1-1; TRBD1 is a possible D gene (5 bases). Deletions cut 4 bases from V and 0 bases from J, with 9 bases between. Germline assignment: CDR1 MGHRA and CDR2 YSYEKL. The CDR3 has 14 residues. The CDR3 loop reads CASSRGELNTEAFF. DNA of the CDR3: TGCGCCAGCAGCCGGGGGGAGTTGAACACTGAAGCTTTCTTT.

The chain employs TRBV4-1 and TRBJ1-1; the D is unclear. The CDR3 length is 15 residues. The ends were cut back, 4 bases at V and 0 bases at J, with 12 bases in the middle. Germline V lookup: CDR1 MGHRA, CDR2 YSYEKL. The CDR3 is CASSLRLTMNTEAFF. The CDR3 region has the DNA TGCGCCAGCAGCCTCCGACTGACTATGAACACTGAAGCTTTCTTT.

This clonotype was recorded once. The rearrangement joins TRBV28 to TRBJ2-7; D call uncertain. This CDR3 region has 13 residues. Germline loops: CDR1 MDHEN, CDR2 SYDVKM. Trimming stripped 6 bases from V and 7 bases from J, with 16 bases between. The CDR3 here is CASRQVNFLEQYF. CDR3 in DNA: TGTGCCAGCAGGCAAGTTAACTTCTTGGAGCAGTACTTC. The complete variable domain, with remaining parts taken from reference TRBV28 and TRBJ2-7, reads DVKVTQSSRYLVKRTGEKVFLECVQDMDHENMFWYRQDPGLGLRLIYFSYDVKMKEKGDIPEGYSVSREKKERFSLILESASTNQTSMYLCASRQVNFLEQYFGPGTRLTVT.

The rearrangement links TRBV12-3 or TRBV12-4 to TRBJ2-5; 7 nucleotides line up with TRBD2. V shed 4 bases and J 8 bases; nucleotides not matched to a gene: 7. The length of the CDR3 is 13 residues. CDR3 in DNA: TGTGCCAGCAGTTCGCGGGACTACTCTACCCAGTACTTC. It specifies CASSSRDYSTQYF.

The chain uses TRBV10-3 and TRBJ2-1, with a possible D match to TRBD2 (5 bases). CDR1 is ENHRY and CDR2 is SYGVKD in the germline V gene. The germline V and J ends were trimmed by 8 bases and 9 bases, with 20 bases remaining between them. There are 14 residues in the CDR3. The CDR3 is CAIRGSNGVGEQFF. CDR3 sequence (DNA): TGTGCCATCCGGGGTAGCAACGGGGTGGGTGAGCAGTTCTTC.

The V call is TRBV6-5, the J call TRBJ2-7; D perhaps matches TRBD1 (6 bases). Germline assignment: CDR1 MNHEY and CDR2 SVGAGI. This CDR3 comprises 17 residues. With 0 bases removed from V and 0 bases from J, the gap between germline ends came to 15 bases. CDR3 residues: CASSYSNNRDISYEQYF. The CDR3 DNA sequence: TGTGCCAGCAGTTACTCGAATAATCGGGACATCTCCTACGAGCAGTACTTC.